These 2 T cell receptor beta chains were sequenced from one sample in a study of blood T cell repertoires in COVID-19 (dated by TCRdb to about 2020). Libraries were built with the immunoSEQ multiplex PCR assay. What TCRdb holds here is the immuneACCESS table cut down to in-frame rearrangements. Part of the clones is not present; checked against another copy, under half of the missing clones reflect an unresolved V gene, and the others are unexplained. This sample comprises under 150,000 clones, 85% of them detected only once. In total, the top ten clones hold around an eighth of the sample. Material: peripheral blood. The receptor source for this set is a human donor in a cohort sampled during active COVID-19.

This chain uses TRBV7-9 with TRBJ2-1, with 10 bases identical to TRBD2. V was pared by 3 bases and J by 6 bases, with 2 bases of the junction left unmatched. Germline CDR1 and CDR2: SEHNR and FQNEAQ (reference sequence). The CDR3 has 14 amino acids. CDR3 in DNA: TGTGCCAGCAGCTTGAGCGGGGGGGCCAATGAGCAGTTCTTC. This gives the protein CASSLSGGANEQFF.

The chain has TRBV7-9 and TRBJ1-3; D is unresolved. The germline gives CDR1 SEHNR, CDR2 FQNEAQ (reference sequence). Trimming left V 5 bases short and J 0 bases short, with 17 bases between. The CDR3 is 17 residues long. Here the CDR3 DNA reads TGTGCCAGCAGCCGGAGTGGTGGTGCCAGCTCTGGAAACACCATATATTTT. Protein product: CASSRSGGASSGNTIYF.